This record covers a single T cell receptor (beta chain). Its antigen is currently not known. Per-base qualities were not stored, and no clone one base away is much larger. The immunoSEQ Assay, a bias-controlled multiplex PCR, was used to amplify TCRbeta CDR3 regions from genomic DNA. Regarding the original processing steps: The number of nucleated cells in each sample was estimated by amplification of reference gene primers within the assay. To quantify the absolute abundance of each unique TCRbeta CDR3 rearrangement, sequence reads were collapsed and filtered. For each sample, productive Simpson clonality was calculated as the square root of Simpson's diversity index across productive rearrangements. What TCRdb holds here is the immuneACCESS table cut down to in-frame rearrangements. Part of the clones is not present; checked against another copy, under half of the missing clones reflect an unresolved V gene, and the others are unexplained. The V and J calls and clone size come from that table; D and trimming were worked out from the DNA. The sample data list more than 80,000 clones, and roughly nine tenths of these were observed just once. In total, the top ten clones hold about 17% of the sample.

At one collaborating source in Seattle, patients were enrolled during active infection and were followed longitudinally through the course of disease. The collaborating institutions used their own protocols to collect whole blood in K2EDTA tubes. For TCRbeta analysis, collaborator samples were shipped as frozen whole blood, as isolated PBMCs, or as DNA extracted from either sample type. These data are taken from a study of blood T cell repertoires in COVID-19 (dated by TCRdb to 2020 to 2021). As for the study more broadly: The collaborator samples originated in the United States, Italy and Spain and spanned the acute and convalescent phases of COVID-19. The prospective study material was composed of cDNA or gDNA derived from T cells, B-cell-depleted T cells, or PBMCs. The dataset comprised deeply sampled blood TCRbeta repertoires from subjects exposed to, actively infected with, or recovered from COVID-19. The repertoires were released in a freely available public database meant as a resource for research on the immune response to SARS-CoV-2. Samples were obtained from the ongoing ImmuneRACE study (first 160 participants) and from over a thousand subjects provided by 6 global collaborators. Nearly every sample came with metadata listing a de-identified subject ID, COVID-19 status, age in years and sex. Where HLA class I and class II types were available, the types were taken from metadata supplied by the sample provider, not from assay-based typing. Findings and caveats that apply to the study as a whole: The quantity of clinical and demographic metadata differed by source and by participant and was supplied without curation.

The CDR3 spans 14 residues, from the cysteine through the phenylalanine. Here the CDR3 DNA is all that survives: 42 bases in frame from base 1. The germline V gene gives CDR1 as MGHDK and CDR2 as SYGVNS. Deletion took 8 bases off V and 5 bases off J, with a span of 18 bases between the germline ends. The sample comprised peripheral blood. The TCR sequence derives from a woman aged 60 to 75 with COVID-19, enrolled during active disease. The chain was built from TRBV25-1 and TRBJ1-1; the D segment cannot be called with confidence. The sequenced DNA is TGTGCCAGCTCGGAGCCGGGAAAGAAAACTGAAGCTTTCTTT. Translation gives CASSEPGKKTEAFF.